This TCR beta chain emerged from a study of cytomegalovirus exposure and HLA in healthy donors. At the level of the study: T cells numbering about 179 million yielded 117 million unique TCR beta sequences in an earlier analysis. Findings of the study overall: An analysis done earlier found most TCR beta V segments productive about 87% or about 30% of the time. A few CMV-associated chains proved CMV antigen-specific in vitro.

In germline, CDR1 is ENHRY, CDR2 SYGVKD. The CDR3 is made up of 16 amino acids. V was clipped by 0 bases and J by 5 bases; unmatched bases: 6. Of note for this clone: What it binds is not known.

Researchers ran the PCR with 60 Vbeta and 13 Jbeta primers. The method was immunoSEQ multiplex PCR; TCRdb's version includes in-frame clones alone and lacks a portion of them. The sample shows over 150,000 clones, about 73% of them seen only once. Sequencing was done on a sample of PBMCs. The chain carries TRBV10-3 and TRBJ2-1; 8 bases map to TRBD2. The sequence was obtained from a woman aged 45-65 years in good health and CMV-seropositive. CDR3 loop: CAISESERGSNNEQFF. CDR3 nucleotide sequence: TGTGCCATCAGTGAGTCGGAGCGGGGGTCCAACAATGAGCAGTTCTTC.